The 11 T cell receptor beta chains in this list originate from one sample, sequenced in a study of T-cell reconstitution after alpha-beta-depleted transplantation in children. Library preparation (for TCRbeta) was performed with unique molecular identifiers. Via MiXCR, TCRdb re-called the PCR reads, giving one row per CDR3 protein. Of hundreds of thousands of distinct CDR3 sequences in the sample, about an eighth were seen once. The sample consisted of PBMCs, mostly from graft donor cells, taken 360 days after TCRalphabeta/CD19-depleted stem cell transplant. The receptors derive from a male patient aged 10-17 years who had a stem cell transplant for acute myeloid leukemia, so the T cells may come from the graft donor.

The table lists this clonotype with many counts. This rearrangement joins TRBV9 to TRBJ2-1; no firm D call. Per germline, CDR1 SGDLS and CDR2 YYNGEE. CDR3 length: 13 residues. V gave up 1 base and J gave up 5 bases, with 7 bases separating them. The CDR3 spells CASSVNGHNEQFF. The CDR3 DNA is TGTGCCAGCAGCGTAAACGGACACAATGAGCAGTTCTTC.

Notes on this clonotype: A much larger clone sits a single nucleotide away, making a read error possible. The genes are TRBV12-3 or TRBV12-4 and TRBJ2-1; TRBD2 is a possible D gene (6 bases). This CDR3 region has 14 residues. V was pared by 6 bases and J by 3 bases, with 12 bases between. This CDR3 is CASSPRDFYNEQFF. In DNA, the CDR3 is TGTGCCAGCAGCCCCCGGGACTTCTACAATGAGCAGTTCTTC.

The V and J genes are TRBV10-2 and TRBJ2-6; 10 bases align to TRBD1. Unmatched junction bases numbered 10, after V lost 6 bases and J lost 2 bases. The germline CDR1 and CDR2 sequences are WSHSY and SAAADI. The CDR3 has 18 amino acids. CDR3 DNA sequence: TGCGCCAGCAGCGGTCTCGGGACAGGGGCTACTGGGGCCAACGTCCTGACTTTC. Its translation: CASSGLGTGATGANVLTF.

This clonotype was seen a handful of times. The chain joins TRBV7-9 to TRBJ2-3, with D perhaps TRBD2 (6 bases). CDR1 is SEHNR and CDR2 is FQNEAQ in the germline V gene (reference sequence). The CDR3 contains 15 residues. V lost 1 base, J lost 6 bases, and 14 bases lay in between. The DNA of the CDR3 is TGTGCCAGCAGCTTAGTTGCGGGATTCCACGATACGCAGTATTTT. Translated, it gives CASSLVAGFHDTQYF.

V is TRBV20-1 and J is TRBJ2-2; no clear D gene. V lost 4 bases to trimming and J lost 6 bases, with 15 bases between them. The CDR3 covers 14 residues. The germline V gene encodes CDR1 DFQATT and CDR2 SNEGSKA (reference sequence). The CDR3 region has the DNA TGCAGTGCTACCGGTGGCATTGGGGCCGGGGAGCTGTTTTTT. It codes for CSATGGIGAGELFF.

This clonotype was observed many times. V usage is TRBV27 and J usage is TRBJ1-4, with D uncertain. There are 15 residues in the CDR3. V was trimmed by 7 bases and J by 7 bases, leaving 19 bases between them. Germline V gives CDR1 MNHEY, CDR2 SMNVEV (reference sequence). The CDR3 nucleotides are TGTGCCAGCACCAGCCAGCGGTTACGAGGTGAAAAACTGTTTTTT. It encodes CASTSQRLRGEKLFF. The full variable domain, rest sourced from reference TRBV27 and TRBJ1-4, is EAQVTQNPRYLITVTGKKLTVTCSQNMNHEYMSWYRQDPGLGLRQIYYSMNVEVTDKGDVPEGYKVSRKEKRNFPLILESPSPNQTSLYFCASTSQRLRGEKLFFGSGTQLSVL.

The sample holds many counts of this clonotype. V usage is TRBV29-1 and J usage is TRBJ2-2; no clear D. CDR1 SQVTM and CDR2 ANQGSEA come from the germline V gene. The V and J ends lost 0 bases and 4 bases respectively, with 15 bases between them. The CDR3 sequence is 16 residues long. The chain's CDR3 is CSVEDRVAVSTGELFF. In DNA, the CDR3 is TGCAGCGTTGAAGATAGAGTGGCAGTGAGCACCGGGGAGCTGTTTTTT.

Details on this clonotype: The CDR3 does not end in the conserved phenylalanine or tryptophan, so this is likely a read error. The DNA for the CDR3 is TGTGCCAGCAGCTTTAATCACCTTTACAATGAGCAGTTCTGC. Translated: CASSFNHLYNEQFC. The J gene is TRBJ2-1, the V gene TRBV7-3; no clear D gene. The CDR3 sequence is 14 residues long. The V gene's germline CDR1 is SGHTA and CDR2 FQGTGA. Deletions cut 3 bases from V and 4 bases from J, with 10 bases between.

The chain recombines TRBV7-2 with TRBJ2-7, with D possibly matching TRBD1 (5 bases). CDR1 and CDR2 (germline): SGHTA, FQGNSA. The CDR3 spans 14 residues. V lost 3 bases, J lost 1 base, and 10 bases lay in between. The CDR3 loop reads CASSFAGLSYEQYF. CDR3 in DNA: TGTGCCAGCAGCTTTGCAGGGCTTTCCTACGAGCAGTACTTC. Looking up the rest from reference TRBV7-2 and TRBJ2-7 gives the full variable domain: GAGVSQSPSNKVTEKGKDVELRCDPISGHTALYWYRQSLGQGLEFLIYFQGNSAPDKSGLPSDRFSAERTGGSVSTLTIQRTQQEDSAVYLCASSFAGLSYEQYFGPGTRLTVT.

This clonotype appeared a few times. The V gene is TRBV7-9, the J gene TRBJ1-4; TRBD1 matches 7 bases. The CDR3 loop spans 14 amino acids. Trimming at V came to 3 bases and at J to 5 bases, leaving 3 bases not matched to a gene. Germline V gene data show CDR1 as SEHNR and CDR2 as FQNEAQ (reference sequence). CDR3 residues: CASSFRDSNEKLFF. CDR3 coding DNA: TGTGCCAGCAGCTTTAGGGACAGCAATGAAAAACTGTTTTTT.

This clonotype was seen ten or more times. This chain uses TRBV20-1 with TRBJ1-2; 9 bases match TRBD1. The germline gives CDR1 DFQATT, CDR2 SNEGSKA (reference sequence). CDR3 length: 15 amino acids. With V trimmed by 6 bases and J by 3 bases, 11 bases remained unmatched. The CDR3 here is CSACWDREFDYGYTF. As DNA, the CDR3 is TGCAGTGCCTGTTGGGACAGGGAATTCGACTATGGCTACACCTTC.